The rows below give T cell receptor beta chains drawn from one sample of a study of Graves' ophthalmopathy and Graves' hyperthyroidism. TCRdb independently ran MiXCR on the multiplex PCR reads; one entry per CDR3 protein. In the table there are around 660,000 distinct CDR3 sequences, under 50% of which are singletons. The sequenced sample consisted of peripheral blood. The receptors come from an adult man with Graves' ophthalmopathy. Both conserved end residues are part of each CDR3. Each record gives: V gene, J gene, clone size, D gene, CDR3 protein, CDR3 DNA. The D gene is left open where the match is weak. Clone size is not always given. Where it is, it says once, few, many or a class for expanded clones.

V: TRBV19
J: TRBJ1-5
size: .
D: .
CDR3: CASSSYDGVFGVPQHF
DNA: TGTGCCAGTAGTTCTTACGACGGGGTTTTCGGGGTCCCCCAGCATTTT

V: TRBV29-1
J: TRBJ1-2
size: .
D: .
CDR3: CSVAGNGRYGYTF
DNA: TGCAGCGTGGCGGGGAATGGACGGTATGGCTACACCTTC

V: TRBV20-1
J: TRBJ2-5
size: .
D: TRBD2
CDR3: CSARGTGGSETQYF
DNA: TGCAGTGCTAGAGGGACGGGGGGAAGTGAGACCCAGTACTTC

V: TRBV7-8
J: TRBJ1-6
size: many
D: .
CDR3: CASSLKWQGLGSPLHF
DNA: TGTGCCAGCAGCTTAAAATGGCAGGGACTGGGATCACCCCTCCACTTT

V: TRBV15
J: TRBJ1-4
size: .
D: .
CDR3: CATSIGRATNEKLFF
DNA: TGTGCCACCAGCATAGGACGGGCAACTAATGAAAAACTGTTTTTT

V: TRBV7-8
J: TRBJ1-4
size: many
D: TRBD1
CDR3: CASSSSRGRVTNEKLFF
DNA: TGTGCCAGCAGCTCAAGCAGGGGGCGAGTAACTAATGAAAAACTGTTTTTT

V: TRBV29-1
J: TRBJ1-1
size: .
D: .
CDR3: CSSEGWNTEAFF
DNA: TGCAGCTCGGAGGGGTGGAACACTGAAGCTTTCTTT

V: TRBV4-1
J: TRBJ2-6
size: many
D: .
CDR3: CASSQDWAVSGANVLTF
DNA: TGCGCCAGCAGCCAAGATTGGGCAGTCTCTGGGGCCAACGTCCTGACTTTC

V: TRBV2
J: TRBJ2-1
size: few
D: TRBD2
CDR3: CASSDGGRPLNEQFF
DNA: TGTGCCAGCAGTGACGGCGGGAGGCCCCTCAATGAGCAGTTCTTC

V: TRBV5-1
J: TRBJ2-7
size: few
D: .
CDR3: CASSLETGTNYEQYF
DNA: TGCGCCAGCAGCTTGGAAACCGGGACAAACTACGAGCAGTACTTC

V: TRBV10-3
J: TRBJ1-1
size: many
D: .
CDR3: CASSVTGSLNTEAFF
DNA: TGTGCCAGCAGCGTGACAGGTAGCTTGAACACTGAAGCTTTCTTT

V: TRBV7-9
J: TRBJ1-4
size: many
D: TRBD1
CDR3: CASSSTGGDTEKLFF
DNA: TGTGCCAGCAGCTCGACAGGGGGCGATACTGAAAAACTGTTTTTT

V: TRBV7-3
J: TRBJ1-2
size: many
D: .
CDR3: CASSLTASSGGYTF
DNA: TGTGCCAGCAGCTTAACAGCGAGTTCTGGTGGCTACACCTTC

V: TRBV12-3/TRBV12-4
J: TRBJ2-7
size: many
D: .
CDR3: CASSWGFDEQYF
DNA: TGTGCCAGCAGCTGGGGCTTCGACGAGCAGTACTTC